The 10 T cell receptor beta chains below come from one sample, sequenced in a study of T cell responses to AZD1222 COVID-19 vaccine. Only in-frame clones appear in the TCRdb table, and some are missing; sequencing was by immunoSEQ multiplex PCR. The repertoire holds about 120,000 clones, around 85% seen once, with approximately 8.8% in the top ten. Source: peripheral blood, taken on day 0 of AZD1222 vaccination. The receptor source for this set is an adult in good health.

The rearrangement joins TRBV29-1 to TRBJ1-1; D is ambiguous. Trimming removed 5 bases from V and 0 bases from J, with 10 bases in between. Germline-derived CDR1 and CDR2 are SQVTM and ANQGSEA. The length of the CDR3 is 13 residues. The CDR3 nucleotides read TGCAGCGTTCAACAAAGCATGAACACTGAAGCTTTCTTT. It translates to CSVQQSMNTEAFF.

This CDR3 is CASSLALRTGELFF. CDR3 coding DNA: TGTGCCAGCAGCTTAGCCCTGAGGACCGGGGAGCTGTTTTTT. The chain employs TRBV7-8 and TRBJ2-2; D gene unclear. In germline, CDR1 is SGHVS, CDR2 FQNEAQ. The CDR3 is made up of 14 amino acids. The V and J ends lost 0 bases and 5 bases respectively, with 7 bases between them.

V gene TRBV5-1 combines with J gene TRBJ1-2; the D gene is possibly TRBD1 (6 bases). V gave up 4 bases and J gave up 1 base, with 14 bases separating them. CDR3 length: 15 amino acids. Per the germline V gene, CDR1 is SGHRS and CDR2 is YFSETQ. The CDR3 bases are TGCGCCAGCAGCGGTCCCGGGACATTTAACTATGGCTACACCTTC. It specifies CASSGPGTFNYGYTF.

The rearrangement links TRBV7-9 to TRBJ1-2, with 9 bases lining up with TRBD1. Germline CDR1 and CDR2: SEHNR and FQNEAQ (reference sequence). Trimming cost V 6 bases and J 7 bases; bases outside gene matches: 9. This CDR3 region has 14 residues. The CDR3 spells CASSWTTGGTGYTF. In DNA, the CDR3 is TGTGCCAGCAGTTGGACAACAGGGGGCACTGGCTACACCTTC.

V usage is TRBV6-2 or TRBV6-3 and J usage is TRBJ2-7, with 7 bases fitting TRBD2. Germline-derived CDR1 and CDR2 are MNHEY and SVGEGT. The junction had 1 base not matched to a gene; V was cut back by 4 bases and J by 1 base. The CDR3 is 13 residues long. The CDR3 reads CASSWTSSYEQYF. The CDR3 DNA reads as TGTGCCAGCAGTTGGACTAGTTCCTACGAGCAGTACTTC.

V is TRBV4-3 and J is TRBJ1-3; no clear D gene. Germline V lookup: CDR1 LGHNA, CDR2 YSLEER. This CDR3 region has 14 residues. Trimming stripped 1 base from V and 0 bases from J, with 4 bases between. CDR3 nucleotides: TGCGCCAGCAGCCAAGTGAGCTCTGGAAACACCATATATTTT. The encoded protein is CASSQVSSGNTIYF.

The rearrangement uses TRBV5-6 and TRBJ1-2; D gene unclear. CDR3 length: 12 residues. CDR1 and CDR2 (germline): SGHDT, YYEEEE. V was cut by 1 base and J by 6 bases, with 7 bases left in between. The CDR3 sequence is CASSLSVDGYTF. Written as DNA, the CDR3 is TGTGCCAGCAGCTTGTCCGTAGATGGCTACACCTTC.

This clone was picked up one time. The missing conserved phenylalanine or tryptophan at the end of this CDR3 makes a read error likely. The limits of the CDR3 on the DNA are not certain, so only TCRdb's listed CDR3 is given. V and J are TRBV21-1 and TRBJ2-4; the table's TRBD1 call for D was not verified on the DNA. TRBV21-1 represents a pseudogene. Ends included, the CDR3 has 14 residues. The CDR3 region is CASSTFSPGQGYPT.

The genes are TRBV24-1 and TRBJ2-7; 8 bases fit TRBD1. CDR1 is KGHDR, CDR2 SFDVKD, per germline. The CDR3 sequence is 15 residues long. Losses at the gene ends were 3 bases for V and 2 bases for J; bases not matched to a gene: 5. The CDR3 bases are TGTGCCACCAGTGATCCGACAGGGGACACCTACGAGCAGTACTTC. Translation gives CATSDPTGDTYEQYF.

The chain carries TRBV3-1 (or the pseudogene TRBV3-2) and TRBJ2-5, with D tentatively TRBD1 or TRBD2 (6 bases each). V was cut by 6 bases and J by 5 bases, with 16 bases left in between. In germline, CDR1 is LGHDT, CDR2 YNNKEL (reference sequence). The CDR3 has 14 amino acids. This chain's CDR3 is CASRKSGAWETQYF. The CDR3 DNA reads TGTGCCAGCAGGAAGTCGGGGGCTTGGGAGACCCAGTACTTC.